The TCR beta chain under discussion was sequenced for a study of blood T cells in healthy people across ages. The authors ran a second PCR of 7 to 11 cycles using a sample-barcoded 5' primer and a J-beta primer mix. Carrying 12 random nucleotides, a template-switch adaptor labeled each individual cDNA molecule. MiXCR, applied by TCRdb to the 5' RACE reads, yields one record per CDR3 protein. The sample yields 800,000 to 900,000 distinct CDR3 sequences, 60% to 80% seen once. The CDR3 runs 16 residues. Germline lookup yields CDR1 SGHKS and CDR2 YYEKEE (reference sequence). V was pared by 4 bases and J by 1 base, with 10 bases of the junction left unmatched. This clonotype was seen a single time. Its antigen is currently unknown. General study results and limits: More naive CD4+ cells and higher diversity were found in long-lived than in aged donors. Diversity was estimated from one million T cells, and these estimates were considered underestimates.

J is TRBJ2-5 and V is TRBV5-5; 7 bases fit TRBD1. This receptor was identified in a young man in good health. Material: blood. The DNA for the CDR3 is TGTGCCAGCAGCACCCAGGACAGGCCCATCCAAGAGACCCAGTACTTC. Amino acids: CASSTQDRPIQETQYF.